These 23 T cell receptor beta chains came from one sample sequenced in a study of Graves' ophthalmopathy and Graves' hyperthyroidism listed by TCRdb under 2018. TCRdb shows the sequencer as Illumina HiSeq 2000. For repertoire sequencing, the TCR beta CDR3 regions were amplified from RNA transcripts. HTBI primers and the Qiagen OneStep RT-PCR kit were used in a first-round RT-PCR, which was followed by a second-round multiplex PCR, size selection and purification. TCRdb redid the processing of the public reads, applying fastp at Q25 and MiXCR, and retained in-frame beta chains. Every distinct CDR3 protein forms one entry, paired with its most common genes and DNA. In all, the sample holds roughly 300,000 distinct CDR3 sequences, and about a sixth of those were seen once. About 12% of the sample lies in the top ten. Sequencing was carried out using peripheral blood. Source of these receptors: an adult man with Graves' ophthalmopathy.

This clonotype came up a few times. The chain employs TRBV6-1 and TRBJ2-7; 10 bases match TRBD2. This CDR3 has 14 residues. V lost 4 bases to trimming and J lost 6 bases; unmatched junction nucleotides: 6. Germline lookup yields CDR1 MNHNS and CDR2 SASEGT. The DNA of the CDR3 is TGTGCCAGCAGTGTGGGGACTAGCGAGGCCGAGCAGTACTTC. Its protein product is CASSVGTSEAEQYF.

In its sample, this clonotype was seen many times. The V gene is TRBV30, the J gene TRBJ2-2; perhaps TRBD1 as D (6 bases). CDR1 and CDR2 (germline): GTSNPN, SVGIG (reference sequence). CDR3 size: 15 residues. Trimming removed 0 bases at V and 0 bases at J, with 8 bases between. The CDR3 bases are TGTGCCTGGAGTGTAAAGGGGGCGAACACCGGGGAGCTGTTTTTT. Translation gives CAWSVKGANTGELFF.

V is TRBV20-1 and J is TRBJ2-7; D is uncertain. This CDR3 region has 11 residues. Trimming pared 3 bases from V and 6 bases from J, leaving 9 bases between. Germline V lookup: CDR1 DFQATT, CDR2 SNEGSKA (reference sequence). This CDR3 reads CSARFRAEQYF. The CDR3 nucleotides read TGCAGTGCTAGGTTTAGGGCCGAGCAGTACTTC.

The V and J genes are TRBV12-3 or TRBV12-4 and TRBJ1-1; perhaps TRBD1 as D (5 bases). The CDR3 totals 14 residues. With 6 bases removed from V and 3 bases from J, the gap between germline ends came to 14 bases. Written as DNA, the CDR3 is TGTGCCAGCAGGTATTCAGGGAGAGACACTGAAGCTTTCTTT. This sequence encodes CASRYSGRDTEAFF.

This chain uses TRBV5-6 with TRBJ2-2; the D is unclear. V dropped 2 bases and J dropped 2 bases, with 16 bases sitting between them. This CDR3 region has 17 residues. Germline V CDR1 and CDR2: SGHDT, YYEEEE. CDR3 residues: CASSFFQRRVNTGELFF. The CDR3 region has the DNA TGTGCCAGCAGCTTTTTCCAGCGAAGGGTAAACACCGGGGAGCTGTTTTTT. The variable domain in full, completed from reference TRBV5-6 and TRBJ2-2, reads DAGVTQSPTHLIKTRGQQVTLRCSPKSGHDTVSWYQQALGQGPQFIFQYYEEEERQRGNFPDRFSGHQFPNYSSELNVNALLLGDSALYLCASSFFQRRVNTGELFFGEGSRLTVL.

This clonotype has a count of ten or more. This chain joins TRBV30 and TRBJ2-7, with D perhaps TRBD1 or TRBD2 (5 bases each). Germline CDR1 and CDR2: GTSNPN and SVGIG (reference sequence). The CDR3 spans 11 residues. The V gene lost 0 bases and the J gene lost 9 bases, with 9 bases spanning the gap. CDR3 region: CAWSVTGRQYF. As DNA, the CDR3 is TGTGCCTGGAGTGTAACGGGGCGGCAGTACTTC.

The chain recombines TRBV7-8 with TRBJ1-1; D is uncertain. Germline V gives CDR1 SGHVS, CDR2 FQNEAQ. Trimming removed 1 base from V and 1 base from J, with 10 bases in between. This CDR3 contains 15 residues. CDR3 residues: CASSLEPRTNTEAFF. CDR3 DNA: TGTGCCAGCAGCTTAGAACCACGGACGAACACTGAAGCTTTCTTT.

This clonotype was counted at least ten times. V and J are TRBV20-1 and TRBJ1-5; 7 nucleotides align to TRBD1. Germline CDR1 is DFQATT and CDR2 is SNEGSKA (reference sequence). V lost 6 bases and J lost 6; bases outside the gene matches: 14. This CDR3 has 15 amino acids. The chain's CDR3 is CSATTGIGFGQPQHF. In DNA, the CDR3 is TGCAGTGCCACGACAGGGATAGGCTTTGGTCAGCCCCAGCATTTT.

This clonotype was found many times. The CDR3 reads CSAPGTGEAFF. The CDR3 DNA follows: TGCAGTGCTCCCGGGACAGGTGAAGCTTTCTTT. This rearrangement joins TRBV20-1 to TRBJ1-1; 8 bases match TRBD1. Germline CDR1 reads DFQATT; CDR2 reads SNEGSKA (reference sequence). The CDR3 covers 11 residues. Trimming removed 5 bases from V and 7 bases from J; junction bases left unmatched: 3.

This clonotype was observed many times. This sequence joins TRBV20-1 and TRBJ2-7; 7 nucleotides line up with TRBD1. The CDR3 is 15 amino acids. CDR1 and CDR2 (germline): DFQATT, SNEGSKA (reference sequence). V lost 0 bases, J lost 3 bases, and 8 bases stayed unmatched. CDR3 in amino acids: CSARDLQGVDYEQYF. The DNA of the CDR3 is TGCAGTGCTAGAGATTTGCAGGGGGTCGACTACGAGCAGTACTTC.

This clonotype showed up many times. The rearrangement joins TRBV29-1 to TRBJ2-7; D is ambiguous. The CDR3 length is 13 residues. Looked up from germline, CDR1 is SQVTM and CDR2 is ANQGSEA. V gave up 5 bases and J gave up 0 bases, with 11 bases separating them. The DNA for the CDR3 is TGCAGCGTTCTGAGACACTCCTCCTACGAGCAGTACTTC. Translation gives CSVLRHSSYEQYF.

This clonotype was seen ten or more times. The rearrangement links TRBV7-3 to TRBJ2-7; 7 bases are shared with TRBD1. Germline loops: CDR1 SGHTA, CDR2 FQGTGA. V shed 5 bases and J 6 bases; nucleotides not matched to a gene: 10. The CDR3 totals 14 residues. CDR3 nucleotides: TGTGCCAGCAGCCCATCAGGGGGTAACAGCGAGCAGTACTTC. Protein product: CASSPSGGNSEQYF.

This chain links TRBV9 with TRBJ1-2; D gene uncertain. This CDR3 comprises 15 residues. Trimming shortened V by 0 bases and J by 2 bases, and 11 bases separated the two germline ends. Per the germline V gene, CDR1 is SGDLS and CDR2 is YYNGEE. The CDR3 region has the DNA TGTGCCAGCAGCGTAGCGCCGACAACCAACTATGGCTACACCTTC. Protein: CASSVAPTTNYGYTF. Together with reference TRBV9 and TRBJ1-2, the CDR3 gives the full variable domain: DSGVTQTPKHLITATGQRVTLRCSPRSGDLSVYWYQQSLDQGLQFLIQYYNGEERAKGNILERFSAQQFPDLHSELNLSSLELGDSALYFCASSVAPTTNYGYTFGSGTRLTVV.

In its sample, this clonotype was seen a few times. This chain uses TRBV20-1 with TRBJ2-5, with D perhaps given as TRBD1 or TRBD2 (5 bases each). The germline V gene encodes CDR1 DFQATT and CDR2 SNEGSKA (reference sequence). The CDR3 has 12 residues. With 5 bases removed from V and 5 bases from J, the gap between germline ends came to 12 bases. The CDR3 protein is CSALGRYETQYF. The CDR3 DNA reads TGCAGTGCTTTGGGACGTTATGAGACCCAGTACTTC.

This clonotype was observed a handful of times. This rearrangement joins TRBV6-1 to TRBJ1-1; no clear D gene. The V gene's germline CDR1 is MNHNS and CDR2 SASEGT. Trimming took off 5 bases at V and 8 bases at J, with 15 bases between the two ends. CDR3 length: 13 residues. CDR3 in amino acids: CASSQPGPLEAFF. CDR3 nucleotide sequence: TGTGCCAGCAGTCAACCCGGCCCCTTGGAAGCTTTCTTT.

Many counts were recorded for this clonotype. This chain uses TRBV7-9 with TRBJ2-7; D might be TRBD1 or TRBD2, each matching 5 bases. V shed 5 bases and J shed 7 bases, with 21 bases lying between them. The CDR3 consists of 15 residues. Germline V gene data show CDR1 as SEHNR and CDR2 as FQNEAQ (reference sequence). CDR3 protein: CASSPRDGPYLEQYF. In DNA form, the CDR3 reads TGTGCCAGCAGCCCAAGGGACGGCCCCTATCTGGAGCAGTACTTC.

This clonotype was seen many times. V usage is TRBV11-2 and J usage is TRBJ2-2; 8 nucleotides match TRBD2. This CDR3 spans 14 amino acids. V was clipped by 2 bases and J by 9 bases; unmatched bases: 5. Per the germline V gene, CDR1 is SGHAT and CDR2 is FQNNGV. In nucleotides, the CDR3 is TGTGCCAGCAGCTTATACGGGGGGGGTCGGGAGCTGTTTTTT. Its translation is CASSLYGGGRELFF.

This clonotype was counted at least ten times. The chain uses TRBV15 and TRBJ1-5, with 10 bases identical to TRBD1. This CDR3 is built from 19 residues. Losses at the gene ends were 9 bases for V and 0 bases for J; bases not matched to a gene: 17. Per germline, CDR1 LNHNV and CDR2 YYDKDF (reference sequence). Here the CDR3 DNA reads TGTGCCACTTCGCTCATTCCGGGACAGGGGCTTGGTAGCAATCAGCCCCAGCATTTT. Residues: CATSLIPGQGLGSNQPQHF. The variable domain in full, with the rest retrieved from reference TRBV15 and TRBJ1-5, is DAMVIQNPRYQVTQFGKPVTLSCSQTLNHNVMYWYQQKSSQAPKLLFHYYDKDFNNEADTPDNFQSRRPNTSFCFLDIRSPGLGDTAMYLCATSLIPGQGLGSNQPQHFGDGTRLSIL.

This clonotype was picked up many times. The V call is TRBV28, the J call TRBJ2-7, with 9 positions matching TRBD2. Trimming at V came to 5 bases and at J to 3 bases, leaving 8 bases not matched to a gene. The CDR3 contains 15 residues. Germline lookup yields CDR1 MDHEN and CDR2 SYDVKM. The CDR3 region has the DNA TGTGCCAGCAGTCCCCAGACTAGCGGTTACTACGAGCAGTACTTC. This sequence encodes CASSPQTSGYYEQYF.

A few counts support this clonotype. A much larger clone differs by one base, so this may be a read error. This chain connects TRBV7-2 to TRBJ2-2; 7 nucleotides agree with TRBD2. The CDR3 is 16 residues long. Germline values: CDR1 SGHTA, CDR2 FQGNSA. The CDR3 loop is CAISSAGISNTGELFF. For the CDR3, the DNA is TGTGCCATCAGCTCAGCGGGGATTTCGAACACCGGGGAGCTGTTTTTT. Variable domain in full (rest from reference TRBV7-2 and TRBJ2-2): GAGVSQSPSNKVTEKGKDVELRCDPISGHTALYWYRQSLGQGLEFLIYFQGNSAPDKSGLPSDRFSAERTGGSVSTLTIQRTQQEDSAVYLCAISSAGISNTGELFFGEGSRLTVL.

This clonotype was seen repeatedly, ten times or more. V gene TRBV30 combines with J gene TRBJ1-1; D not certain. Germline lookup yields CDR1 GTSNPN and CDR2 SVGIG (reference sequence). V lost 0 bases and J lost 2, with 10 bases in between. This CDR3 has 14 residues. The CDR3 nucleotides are TGTGCCTGGAGTGTAACAACGGAAAACACTGAAGCTTTCTTT. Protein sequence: CAWSVTTENTEAFF. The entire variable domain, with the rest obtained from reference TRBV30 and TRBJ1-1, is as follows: SQTIHQWPATLVQPVGSPLSLECTVEGTSNPNLYWYRQAAGRGLQLLFYSVGIGQISSEVPQNLSASRPQDRQFILSSKKLLLSDSGFYLCAWSVTTENTEAFFGQGTRLTVV.

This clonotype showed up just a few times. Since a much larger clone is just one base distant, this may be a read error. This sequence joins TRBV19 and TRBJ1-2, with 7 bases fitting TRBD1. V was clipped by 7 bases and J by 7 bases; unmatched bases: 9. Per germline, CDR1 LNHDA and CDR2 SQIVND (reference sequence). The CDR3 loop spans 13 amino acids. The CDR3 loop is CASTPGTVCGYTF. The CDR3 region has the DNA TGTGCCAGTACCCCTGGGACAGTCTGTGGCTACACCTTC.

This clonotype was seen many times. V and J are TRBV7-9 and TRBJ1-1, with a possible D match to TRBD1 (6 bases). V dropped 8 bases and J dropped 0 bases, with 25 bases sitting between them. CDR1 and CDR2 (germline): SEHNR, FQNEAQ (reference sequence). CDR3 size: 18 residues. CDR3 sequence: CASQLPTGTIPLNTEAFF. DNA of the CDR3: TGTGCCAGCCAACTACCAACAGGGACCATACCCCTGAACACTGAAGCTTTCTTT.